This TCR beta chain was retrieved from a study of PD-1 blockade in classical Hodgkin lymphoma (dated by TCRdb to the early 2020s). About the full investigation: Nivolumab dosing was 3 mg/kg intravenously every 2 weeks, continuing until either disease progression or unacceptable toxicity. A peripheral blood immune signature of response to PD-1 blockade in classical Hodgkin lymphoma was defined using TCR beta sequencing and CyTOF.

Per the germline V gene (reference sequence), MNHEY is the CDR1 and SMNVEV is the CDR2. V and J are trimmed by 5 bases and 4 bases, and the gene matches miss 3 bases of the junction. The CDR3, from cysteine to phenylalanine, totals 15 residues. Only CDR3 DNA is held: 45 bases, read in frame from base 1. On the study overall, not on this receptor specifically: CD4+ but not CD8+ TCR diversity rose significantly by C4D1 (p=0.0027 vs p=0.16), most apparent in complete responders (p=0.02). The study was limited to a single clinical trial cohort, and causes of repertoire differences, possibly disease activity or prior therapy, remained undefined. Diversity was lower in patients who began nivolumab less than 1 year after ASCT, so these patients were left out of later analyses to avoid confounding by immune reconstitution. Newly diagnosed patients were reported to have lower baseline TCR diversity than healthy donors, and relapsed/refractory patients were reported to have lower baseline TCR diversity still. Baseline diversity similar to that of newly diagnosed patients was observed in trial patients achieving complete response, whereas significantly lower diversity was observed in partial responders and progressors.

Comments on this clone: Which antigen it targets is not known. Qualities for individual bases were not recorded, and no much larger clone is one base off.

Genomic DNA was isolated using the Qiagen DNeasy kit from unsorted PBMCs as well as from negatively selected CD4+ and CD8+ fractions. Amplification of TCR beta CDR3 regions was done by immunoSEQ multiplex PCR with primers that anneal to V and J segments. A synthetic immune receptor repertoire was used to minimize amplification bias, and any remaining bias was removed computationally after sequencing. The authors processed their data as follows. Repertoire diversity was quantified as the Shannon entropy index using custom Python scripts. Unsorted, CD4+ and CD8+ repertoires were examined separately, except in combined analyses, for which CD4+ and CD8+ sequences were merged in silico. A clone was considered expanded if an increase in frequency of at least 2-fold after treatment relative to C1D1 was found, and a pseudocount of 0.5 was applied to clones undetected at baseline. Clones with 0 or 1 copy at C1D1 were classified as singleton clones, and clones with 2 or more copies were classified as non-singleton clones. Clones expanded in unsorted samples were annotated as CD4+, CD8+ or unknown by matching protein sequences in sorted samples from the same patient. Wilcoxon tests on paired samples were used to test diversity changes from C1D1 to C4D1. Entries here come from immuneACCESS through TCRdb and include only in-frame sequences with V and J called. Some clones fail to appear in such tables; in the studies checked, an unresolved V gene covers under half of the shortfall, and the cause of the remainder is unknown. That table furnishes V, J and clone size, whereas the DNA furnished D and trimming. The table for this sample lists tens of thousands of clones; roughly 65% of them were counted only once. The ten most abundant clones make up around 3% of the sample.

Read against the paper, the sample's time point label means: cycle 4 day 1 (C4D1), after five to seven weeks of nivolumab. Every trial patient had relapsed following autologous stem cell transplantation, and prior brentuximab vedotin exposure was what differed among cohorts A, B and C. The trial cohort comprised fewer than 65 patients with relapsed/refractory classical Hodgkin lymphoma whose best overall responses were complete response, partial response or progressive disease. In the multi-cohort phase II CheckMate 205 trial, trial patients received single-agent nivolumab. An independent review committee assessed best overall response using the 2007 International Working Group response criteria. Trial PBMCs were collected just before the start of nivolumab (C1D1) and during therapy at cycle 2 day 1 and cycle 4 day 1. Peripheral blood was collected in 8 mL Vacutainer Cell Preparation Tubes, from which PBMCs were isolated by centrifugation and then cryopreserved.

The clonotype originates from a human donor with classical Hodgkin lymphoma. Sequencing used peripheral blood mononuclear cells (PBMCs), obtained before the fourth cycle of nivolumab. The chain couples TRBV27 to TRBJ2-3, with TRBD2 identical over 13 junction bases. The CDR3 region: CASSVTSGGADTQYF. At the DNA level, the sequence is TGTGCCAGCAGTGTAACTAGCGGGGGGGCAGATACGCAGTATTTT.